These T cell receptor beta chains were read from a single sample in a study of blood T cell repertoires in COVID-19. Sequenced by immunoSEQ multiplex PCR; TCRdb stores in-frame clones only, minus some. The sample includes over 55,000 clones, roughly 80% of them seen just once. The sample was peripheral blood. Every receptor here comes from a man aged 50-59 years with COVID-19, enrolled during active disease. Both conserved end residues are part of each CDR3. A D gene is named only where the DNA matches it firmly. The size entry is marked missing in some rows and otherwise reads once, few, many or a size class.

TRBJ2-7,.,TRBD1,TRBV2,TGTGCCAGCAGCCCAAGACAGGGGGGGGAGCAGTACTTC,CASSPRQGGEQYF
TRBJ2-3,once,TRBD2,TRBV19,TGTGCCAGTAGTATAGATCGTAGCGGGGGAAAAGATACGCAGTATTTT,CASSIDRSGGKDTQYF
TRBJ2-6,.,.,TRBV18,TGTGCCAGCTCACCGGGGACTCCAAGCTCTGAGGCCAACGTCCTGACTTTC,CASSPGTPSSEANVLTF
TRBJ1-6,.,TRBD1,TRBV28,TGTGCCAGCCTCTCCGGGGGGGACAGTCGTAATTCACCCCTCCACTTT,CASLSGGDSRNSPLHF
TRBJ2-7,few,.,TRBV7-9,TGTGCCAGCAGCTTAGGACAATCGACCTACGAGCAGTACTTC,CASSLGQSTYEQYF
TRBJ2-3,.,.,TRBV7-9,TGTGCCAGCAGACGTCCTCTTAGGGGGGGACCCGCGGATACGCAGTATTTT,CASRRPLRGGPADTQYF
TRBJ2-3,.,.,TRBV3-1/TRBV3-2,TGTGCCAGCAGCCAACAGGGGAGAGGGACAGATACGCAGTATTTT,CASSQQGRGTDTQYF
TRBJ2-2,.,.,TRBV3-1/TRBV3-2,TGTGCCAGCAGCCAAGATGCGACTTCCGGGGAGCTGTTTTTT,CASSQDATSGELFF
TRBJ2-4,.,.,TRBV5-5,TGTGCCAGCAGCTTGGGGCAGGGACTGGCCAAAAACATTCAGTACTTC,CASSLGQGLAKNIQYF
TRBJ2-4,.,TRBD2,TRBV2,TGTGCCAGCAAGGGACTAGCGGGGAAACTAGCCAAAAACATTCAGTACTTC,CASKGLAGKLAKNIQYF
TRBJ1-5,.,.,TRBV6-5,TGTGCCAGCAGTACGGGACAAGATCAGCCCCAGCATTTT,CASSTGQDQPQHF
TRBJ2-1,.,TRBD1,TRBV27,TGTGCCAGCAGGGCCGGGACAGGGGTCCTGAATGAGCAGTTCTTC,CASRAGTGVLNEQFF
TRBJ2-6,.,.,TRBV28,TGTGCCAGCAGTTTGTCGGGGCAACAGGGATCGTTGGGGGCCAACGTCCTGACTTTC,CASSLSGQQGSLGANVLTF
TRBJ1-2,.,.,TRBV27,TGTGCCAGCAGTTCAGGGTCCAAGTATGGCTACACCTTC,CASSSGSKYGYTF
TRBJ1-1,.,TRBD1,TRBV28,TGTGCCAGCAGTAATCCGGGACAGGACTACACTGAAGCTTTCTTT,CASSNPGQDYTEAFF
TRBJ1-1,.,.,TRBV19,TGTGCCAGTAGGGGCAGCCTGAACACTGAAGCTTTCTTT,CASRGSLNTEAFF
TRBJ2-3,.,.,TRBV27,TGTGCCAGCAGTTTTACAGGGAGCACAGATACGCAGTATTTT,CASSFTGSTDTQYF
TRBJ2-1,.,.,TRBV7-2,TGTGCCAGCAGCTCAATGACTAGTCTCTACAATGAGCAGTTCTTC,CASSSMTSLYNEQFF
TRBJ2-2,.,.,TRBV10-3,TGTGCCATCCGGGACTCAAGCACCGGGGAGCTGTTTTTT,CAIRDSSTGELFF
TRBJ1-1,.,.,TRBV9,TGTGCCAGCAGCGTAGACCAGGGCCGGTTCACTGAAGCTTTCTTT,CASSVDQGRFTEAFF
TRBJ2-3,many,.,TRBV6-4,TGTGCCAGCAGTGACTCAACAGCCAGCACAGATACGCAGTATTTT,CASSDSTASTDTQYF
TRBJ2-1,once,TRBD2,TRBV2,TGTGCCAGCAGGGGACTAGCGGGAGCCAATGAGCAGTTCTTC,CASRGLAGANEQFF
TRBJ2-7,few,TRBD2,TRBV19,TGTGCCAGTAGTACTCGGGGACTATATTCCTTGGAGGAGCAGTACTTC,CASSTRGLYSLEEQYF
TRBJ2-2,.,.,TRBV7-9,TGTGCCAGCAGCTTAGCCAACTACGGGGAGCTGTTTTTT,CASSLANYGELFF
TRBJ1-5,.,.,TRBV19,TGTGCCAGTAACGGCCGCGCGGTTAGCAATCAGCCCCAGCATTTT,CASNGRAVSNQPQHF
TRBJ2-5,.,TRBD2,TRBV28,TGTGCCAGCAGGGAAGGCAGCGGGAGCCAAGAGACCCAGTACTTC,CASREGSGSQETQYF
TRBJ2-1,.,TRBD1,TRBV28,TGTGCCAGCCACACAGGGGGGCGCCGGAATGAGCAGTTCTTC,CASHTGGRRNEQFF
TRBJ1-6,few,TRBD1,TRBV28,TGTGCCAGCAGTTTAGGCCAGGGGGCGCGAAGGAGTAATTCACCCCTCCACTTT,CASSLGQGARRSNSPLHF
TRBJ2-7,.,.,TRBV5-1,TGCGCCAGCAGCTTGGGGCAGGCACGGTCCTACGAGCAGTACTTC,CASSLGQARSYEQYF
TRBJ1-2,.,TRBD1,TRBV10-3,TGTGCCATCAGAATCCGGGACAGGACCTATGGCTACACCTTC,CAIRIRDRTYGYTF